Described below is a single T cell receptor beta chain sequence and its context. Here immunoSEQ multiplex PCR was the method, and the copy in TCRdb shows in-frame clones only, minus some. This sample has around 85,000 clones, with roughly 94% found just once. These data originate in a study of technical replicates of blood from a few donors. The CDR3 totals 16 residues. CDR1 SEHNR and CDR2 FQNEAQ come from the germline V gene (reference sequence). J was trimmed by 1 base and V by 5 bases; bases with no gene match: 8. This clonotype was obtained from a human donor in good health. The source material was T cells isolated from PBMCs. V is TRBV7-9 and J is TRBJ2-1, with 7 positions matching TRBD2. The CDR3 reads CASSPSGGESYNEQFF. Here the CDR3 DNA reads TGTGCCAGCAGCCCTTCGGGAGGAGAGTCCTACAATGAGCAGTTCTTC.